These 9 T cell receptor beta chains were sequenced from one sample in a study of T cell responses to AZD1222 COVID-19 vaccine. Clones were read by immunoSEQ multiplex PCR, and TCRdb kept only the in-frame ones, dropping some. In the table there are roughly 120,000 clones, 80% to 90% of which are singletons. The sequencing used peripheral blood, collected on day 0 of AZD1222 vaccination. Source of these receptors: an adult in good health.

This clone was counted between two and nine times. The V and J genes are TRBV30 and TRBJ1-5; D gene unclear. V lost 3 bases to trimming and J lost 1 base, with 16 bases between them. The CDR3 runs to 16 residues. Per germline, CDR1 GTSNPN and CDR2 SVGIG (reference sequence). The CDR3 nucleotides read TGTGCCTGGAGAGCTGGAGCTGGGGTGAGCAATCAGCCCCAGCATTTT. Protein sequence: CAWRAGAGVSNQPQHF.

In this sample, this clone turned up once. The V call is TRBV6-2 or TRBV6-3, the J call TRBJ1-5; D unresolved. The germline V gene encodes CDR1 MNHEY and CDR2 SVGEGT. This CDR3 region has 12 residues. Deletions cut 4 bases from V and 5 bases from J, with 6 bases between. The chain's CDR3 is CASSSQDQPQHF. The DNA for the CDR3 is TGTGCCAGCAGTTCCCAGGATCAGCCCCAGCATTTT.

The V call is TRBV25-1, the J call TRBJ1-5, with D unclear. Trimming stripped 5 bases from V and 5 bases from J, with 7 bases between. The germline gives CDR1 MGHDK, CDR2 SYGVNS. This CDR3 contains 12 residues. This chain's CDR3 is CASSFSDQPQHF. DNA for the CDR3: TGTGCCAGCAGTTTTAGTGATCAGCCCCAGCATTTT.

This chain connects TRBV29-1 to TRBJ2-7; 9 nucleotides align to TRBD2. From germline, CDR1 is SQVTM and CDR2 ANQGSEA. After removal of 3 bases from V and 6 bases from J, the junction contained 6 bases not matched to a gene. CDR3 size: 13 residues. Here the CDR3 reads CSVEVREGLEQYF. The CDR3 bases are TGCAGCGTTGAGGTGCGGGAGGGCCTCGAGCAGTACTTC.

V and J are TRBV30 and TRBJ1-5; tentative D call: TRBD1 (5 bases). The CDR3 runs 13 residues. The germline gives CDR1 GTSNPN, CDR2 SVGIG (reference sequence). The V end was cut by 3 bases, the J end by 11 bases, with 17 bases between. CDR3 protein: CAWSDSGVSAQHF. The CDR3 DNA reads as TGTGCCTGGAGCGACTCGGGGGTTTCAGCCCAGCATTTT.

The chain couples TRBV24-1 to TRBJ1-5; D gene ambiguous. Trimming removed 4 bases at V and 5 bases at J, with 5 bases between. CDR1 and CDR2 from the germline V gene are KGHDR and SFDVKD. The CDR3 runs to 12 residues. CDR3 nucleotides: TGTGCCACCAGTGACGCGGATCAGCCCCAGCATTTT. It translates to CATSDADQPQHF.

The rearrangement uses TRBV19 and TRBJ2-7; weak D call: TRBD2 (5 bases). CDR3 length equals 14 residues. V was shortened by 5 bases and J by 4 bases, with 15 bases between the two germline ends. Germline V CDR1 and CDR2: LNHDA, SQIVND (reference sequence). The CDR3 sequence is CASSLPGSQYEQYF. The CDR3 nucleotides read TGTGCCAGTAGTTTGCCGGGGTCTCAATACGAGCAGTACTTC.

V is TRBV18 and J is TRBJ2-5; TRBD2 matches 9 bases. Trimming cost V 3 bases and J 3 bases; bases outside gene matches: 5. The CDR3 length is 15 residues. Germline V gene data show CDR1 as KGHSH and CDR2 as LQKENI. In nucleotides, the CDR3 is TGTGCCAGCTCACCGCGGGGGGGCCTGGAAGAGACCCAGTACTTC. Translating gives CASSPRGGLEETQYF.

This clone was counted once. The chain carries TRBV21-1 and TRBJ1-5; no DNA check was done on the table's D call, TRBD1. TRBV21-1 is annotated as a pseudogene. There are 13 residues in the CDR3. The CDR3 DNA is TGTGCCAGGAAGGGGCCCTGCAATCAGCCCCAGCATTTT. It codes for CARKGPCNQPQHF.